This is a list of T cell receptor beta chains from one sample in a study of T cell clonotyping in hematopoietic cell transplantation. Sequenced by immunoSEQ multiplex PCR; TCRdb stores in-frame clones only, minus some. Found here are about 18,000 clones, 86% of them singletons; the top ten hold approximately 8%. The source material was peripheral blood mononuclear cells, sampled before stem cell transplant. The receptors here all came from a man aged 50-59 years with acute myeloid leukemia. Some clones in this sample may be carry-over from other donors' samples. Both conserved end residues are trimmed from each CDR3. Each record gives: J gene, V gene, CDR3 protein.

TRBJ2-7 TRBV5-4 ASSPEGLAGNEQY
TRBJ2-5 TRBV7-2 ASGTSGARQETQY
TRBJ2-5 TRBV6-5 ASTRGQGETQY
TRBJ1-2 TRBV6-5 ATQTGYGYT
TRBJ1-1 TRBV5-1 ASSLGSRQGASEAF
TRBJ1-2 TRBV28 ASRVGTGEST
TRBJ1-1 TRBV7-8 ASSLRKGANTEAF
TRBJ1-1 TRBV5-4 ASSLEVWGGTEAF
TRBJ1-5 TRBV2 ASSYGGYGPNQPQH
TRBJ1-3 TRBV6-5 ASSYSGTGVGNTIY
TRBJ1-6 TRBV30 AWSDSGTAMNSPLH
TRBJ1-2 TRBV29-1 SATDDDRADRWGYT
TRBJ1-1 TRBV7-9 ASSSPGGGVSTEAF
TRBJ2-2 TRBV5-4 ASSLGLAGGIGELF
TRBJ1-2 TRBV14 ASSPGFNYGYT
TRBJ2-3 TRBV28 ASSYGAETDTQY
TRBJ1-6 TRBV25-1 ASQGGGLSPLH
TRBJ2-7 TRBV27 ASKLADGGGYEQY
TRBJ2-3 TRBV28 ASTFLTDTQY
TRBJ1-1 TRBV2 ASSEDRGRTEAF
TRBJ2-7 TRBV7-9 ASSPVYEQY
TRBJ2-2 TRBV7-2 ASSWGSVTGELF